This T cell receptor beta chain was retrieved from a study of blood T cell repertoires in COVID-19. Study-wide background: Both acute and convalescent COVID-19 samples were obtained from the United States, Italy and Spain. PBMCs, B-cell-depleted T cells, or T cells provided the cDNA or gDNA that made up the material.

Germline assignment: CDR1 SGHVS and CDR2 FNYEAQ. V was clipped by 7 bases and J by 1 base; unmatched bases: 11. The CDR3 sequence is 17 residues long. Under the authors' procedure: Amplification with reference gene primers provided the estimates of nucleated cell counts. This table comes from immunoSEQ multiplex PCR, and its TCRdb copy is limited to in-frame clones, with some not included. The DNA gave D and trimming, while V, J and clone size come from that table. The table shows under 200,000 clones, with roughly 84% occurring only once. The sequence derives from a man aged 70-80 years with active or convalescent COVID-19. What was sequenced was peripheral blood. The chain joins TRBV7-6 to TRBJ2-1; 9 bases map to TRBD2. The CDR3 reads CASTPRGGSGSYNEQFF. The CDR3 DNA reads TGTGCCAGCACCCCGCGGGGGGGGTCCGGATCCTACAATGAGCAGTTCTTC. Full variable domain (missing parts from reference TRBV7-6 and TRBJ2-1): GAGVSQSPRYKVTKRGQDVALRCDPISGHVSLYWYRQALGQGPEFLTYFNYEAQQDKSGLPNDRFSAERPEGSISTLTIQRTEQRDSAMYRCASTPRGGSGSYNEQFFGPGTRLTVL.